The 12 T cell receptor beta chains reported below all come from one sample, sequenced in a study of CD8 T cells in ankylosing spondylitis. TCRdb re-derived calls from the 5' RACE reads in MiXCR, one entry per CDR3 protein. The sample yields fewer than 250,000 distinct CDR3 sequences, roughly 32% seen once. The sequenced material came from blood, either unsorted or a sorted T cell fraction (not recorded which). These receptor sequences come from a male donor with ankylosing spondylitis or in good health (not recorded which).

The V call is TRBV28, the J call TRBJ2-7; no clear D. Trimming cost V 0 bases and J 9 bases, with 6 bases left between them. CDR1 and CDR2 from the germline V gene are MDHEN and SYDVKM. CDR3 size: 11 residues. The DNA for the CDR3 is TGTGCCAGCAGTTTATGGGCCTTGCAGTACTTC. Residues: CASSLWALQYF.

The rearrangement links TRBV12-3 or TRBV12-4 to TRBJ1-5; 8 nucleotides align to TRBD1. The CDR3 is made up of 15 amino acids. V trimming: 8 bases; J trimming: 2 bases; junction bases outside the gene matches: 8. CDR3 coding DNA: TGTGCCAGCCGTAACCAGGGGGCGGGCAATCAGCCCCAGCATTTT. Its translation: CASRNQGAGNQPQHF.

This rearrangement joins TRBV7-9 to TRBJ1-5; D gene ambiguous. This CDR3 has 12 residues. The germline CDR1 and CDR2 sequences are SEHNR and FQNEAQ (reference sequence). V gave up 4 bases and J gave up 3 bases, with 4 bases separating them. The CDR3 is CASSSYNQPQHF. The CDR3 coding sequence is TGTGCCAGCAGCTCCTACAATCAGCCCCAGCATTTT.

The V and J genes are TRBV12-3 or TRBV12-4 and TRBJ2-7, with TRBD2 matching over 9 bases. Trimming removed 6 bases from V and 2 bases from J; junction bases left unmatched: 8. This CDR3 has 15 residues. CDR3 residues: CASRAGLADTYEQYF. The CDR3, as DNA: TGTGCCAGCAGGGCGGGACTAGCCGACACCTACGAGCAGTACTTC.

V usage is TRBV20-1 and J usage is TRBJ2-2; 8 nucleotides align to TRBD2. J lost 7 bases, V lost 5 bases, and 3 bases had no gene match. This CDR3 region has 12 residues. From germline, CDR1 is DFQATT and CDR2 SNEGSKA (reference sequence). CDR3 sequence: CSALRGGGELFF. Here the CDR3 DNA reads TGCAGTGCTCTACGGGGGGGCGGGGAGCTGTTTTTT.

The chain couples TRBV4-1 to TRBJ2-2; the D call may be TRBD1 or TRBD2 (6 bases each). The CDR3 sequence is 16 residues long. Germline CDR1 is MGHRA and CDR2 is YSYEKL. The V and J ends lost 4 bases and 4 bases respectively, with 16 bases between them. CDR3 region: CASSPGDSEFTGELFF. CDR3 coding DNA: TGCGCCAGCAGCCCAGGGGACTCCGAATTCACCGGGGAGCTGTTTTTT.

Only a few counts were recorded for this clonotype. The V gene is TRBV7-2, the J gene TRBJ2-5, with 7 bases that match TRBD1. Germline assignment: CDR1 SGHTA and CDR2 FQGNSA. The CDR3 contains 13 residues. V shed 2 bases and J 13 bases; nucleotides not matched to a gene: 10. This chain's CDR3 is CASSLITQGRPYF. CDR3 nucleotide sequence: TGTGCCAGCAGCTTAATAACACAGGGGCGTCCGTACTTC.

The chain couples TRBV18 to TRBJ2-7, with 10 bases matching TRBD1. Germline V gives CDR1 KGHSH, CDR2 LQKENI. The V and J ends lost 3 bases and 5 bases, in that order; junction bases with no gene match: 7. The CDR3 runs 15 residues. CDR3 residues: CASSPTGTGVHEQYF. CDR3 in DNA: TGTGCCAGCTCACCGACCGGGACAGGGGTGCACGAGCAGTACTTC.

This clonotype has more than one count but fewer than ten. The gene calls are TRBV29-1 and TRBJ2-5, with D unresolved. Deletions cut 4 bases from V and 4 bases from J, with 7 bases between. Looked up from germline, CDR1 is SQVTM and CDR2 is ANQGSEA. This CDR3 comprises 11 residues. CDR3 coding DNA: TGCAGCGTTGCCCCCGGAGAGACCCAGTACTTC. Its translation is CSVAPGETQYF.

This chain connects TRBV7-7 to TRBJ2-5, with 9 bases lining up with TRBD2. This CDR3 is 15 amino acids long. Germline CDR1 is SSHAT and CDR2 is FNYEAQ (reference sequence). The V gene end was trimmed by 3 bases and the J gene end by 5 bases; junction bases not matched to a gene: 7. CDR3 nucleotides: TGTGCCAGCAGCTTCTTGCTAGCGGGGTTGGAGACCCAGTACTTC. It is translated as CASSFLLAGLETQYF.

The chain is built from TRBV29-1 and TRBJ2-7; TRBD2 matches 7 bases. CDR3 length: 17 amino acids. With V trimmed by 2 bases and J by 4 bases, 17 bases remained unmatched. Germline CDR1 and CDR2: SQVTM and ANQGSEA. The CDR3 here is CSVELVGGSFLAYEQYF. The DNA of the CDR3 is TGCAGCGTTGAACTCGTCGGGGGGTCATTCCTAGCGTACGAGCAGTACTTC.

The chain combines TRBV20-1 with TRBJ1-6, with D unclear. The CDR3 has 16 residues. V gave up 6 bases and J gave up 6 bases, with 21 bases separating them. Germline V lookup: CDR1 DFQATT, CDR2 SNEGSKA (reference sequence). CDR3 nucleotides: TGCAGTGCCCAGCAAGGCGAAGGGCACGGTAATTCACCCCTCCACTTT. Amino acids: CSAQQGEGHGNSPLHF.